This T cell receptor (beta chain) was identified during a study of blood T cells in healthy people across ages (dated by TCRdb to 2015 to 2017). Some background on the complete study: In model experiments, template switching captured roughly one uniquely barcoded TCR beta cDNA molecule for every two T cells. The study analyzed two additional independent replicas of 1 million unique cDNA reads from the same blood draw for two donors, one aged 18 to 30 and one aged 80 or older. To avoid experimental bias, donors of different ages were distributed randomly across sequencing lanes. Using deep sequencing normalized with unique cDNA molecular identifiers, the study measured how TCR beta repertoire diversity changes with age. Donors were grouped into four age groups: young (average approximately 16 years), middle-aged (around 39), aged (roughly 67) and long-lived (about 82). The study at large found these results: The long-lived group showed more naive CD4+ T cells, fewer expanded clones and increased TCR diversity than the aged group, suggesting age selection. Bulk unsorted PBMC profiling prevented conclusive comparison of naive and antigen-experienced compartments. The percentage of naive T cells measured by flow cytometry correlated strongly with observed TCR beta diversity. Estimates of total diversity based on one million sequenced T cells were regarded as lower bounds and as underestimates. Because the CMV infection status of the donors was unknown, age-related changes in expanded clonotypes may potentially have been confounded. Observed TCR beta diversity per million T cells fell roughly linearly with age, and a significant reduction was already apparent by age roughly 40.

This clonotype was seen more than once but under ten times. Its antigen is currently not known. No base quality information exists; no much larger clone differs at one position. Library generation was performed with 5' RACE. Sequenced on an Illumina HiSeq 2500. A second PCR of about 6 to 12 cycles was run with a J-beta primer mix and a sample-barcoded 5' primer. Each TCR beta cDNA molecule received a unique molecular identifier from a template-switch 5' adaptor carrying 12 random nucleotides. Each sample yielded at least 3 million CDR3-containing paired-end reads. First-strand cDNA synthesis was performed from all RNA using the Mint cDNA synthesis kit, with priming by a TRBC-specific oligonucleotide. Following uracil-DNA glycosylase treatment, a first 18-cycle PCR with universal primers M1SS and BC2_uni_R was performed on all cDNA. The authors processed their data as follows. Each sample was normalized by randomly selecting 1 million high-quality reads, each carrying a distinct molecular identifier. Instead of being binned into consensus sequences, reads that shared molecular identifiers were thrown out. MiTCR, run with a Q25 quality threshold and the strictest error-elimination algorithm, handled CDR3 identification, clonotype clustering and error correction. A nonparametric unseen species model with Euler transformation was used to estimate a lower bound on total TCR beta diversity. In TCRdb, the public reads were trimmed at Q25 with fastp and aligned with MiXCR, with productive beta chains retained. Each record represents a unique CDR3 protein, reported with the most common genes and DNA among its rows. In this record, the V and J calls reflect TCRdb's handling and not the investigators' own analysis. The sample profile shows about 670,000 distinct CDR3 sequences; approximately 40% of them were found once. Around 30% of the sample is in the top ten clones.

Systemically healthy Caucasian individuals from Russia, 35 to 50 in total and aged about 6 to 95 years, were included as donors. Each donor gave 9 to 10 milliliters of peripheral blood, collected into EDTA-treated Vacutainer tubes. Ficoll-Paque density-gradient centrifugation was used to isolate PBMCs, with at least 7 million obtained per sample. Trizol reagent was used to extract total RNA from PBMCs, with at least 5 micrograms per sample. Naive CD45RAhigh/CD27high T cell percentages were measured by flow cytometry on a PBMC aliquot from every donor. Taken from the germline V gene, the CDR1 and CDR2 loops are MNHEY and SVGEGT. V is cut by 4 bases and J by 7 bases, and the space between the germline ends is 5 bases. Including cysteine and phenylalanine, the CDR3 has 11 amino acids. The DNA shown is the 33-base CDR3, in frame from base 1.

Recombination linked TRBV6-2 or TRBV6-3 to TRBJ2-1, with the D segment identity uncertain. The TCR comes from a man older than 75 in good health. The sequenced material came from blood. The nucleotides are TGTGCCAGCAGTTTTGTTAATGAGCAGTTCTTC. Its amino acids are CASSFVNEQFF.